Each of the 18 T cell receptor beta chains below was sequenced from the same sample in a study of Graves' ophthalmopathy and Graves' hyperthyroidism. Amplifying from RNA transcripts, the study obtained TCR beta CDR3 regions. HTBI-primed first-round RT-PCR preceded second-round multiplex PCR. Each CDR3 protein gets one entry after TCRdb re-called the multiplex PCR reads with MiXCR. The sample has hundreds of thousands of distinct CDR3 sequences, roughly 39% seen once. The sequenced material came from peripheral blood. Every receptor here comes from an adult man with Graves' ophthalmopathy.

At least ten counts were recorded for this clonotype. CDR3 residues: CSARDTRGVVAFF. CDR3 coding DNA: TGCAGTGCTAGAGATACAAGGGGAGTCGTAGCTTTCTTT. The rearrangement joins TRBV20-1 to TRBJ1-1; D perhaps matches TRBD1 (5 bases). In germline, CDR1 is DFQATT, CDR2 SNEGSKA (reference sequence). The CDR3 covers 13 residues. Between the trimmed V and J ends, which lost 0 bases and 10 bases, there was a span of 15 bases.

The genes are TRBV13 and TRBJ2-6; possibly TRBD1 or TRBD2 for D (7 bases each). The CDR3 length is 17 residues. Trimming removed 5 bases from V and 3 bases from J, with 17 bases in between. The germline CDR1 and CDR2 sequences are PRHDT and FYEKMQ (reference sequence). The chain's CDR3 is CASSLTGRGLGANVLTF. The CDR3, as DNA: TGTGCCAGCAGCCTGACAGGGAGGGGCCTTGGGGCCAACGTCCTGACTTTC.

Of note for this clonotype: This clone may be a read error of a much larger clone one base away. Since no conserved phenylalanine or tryptophan closes the CDR3, a read error is the likely cause. The gene calls are TRBV7-3 and TRBJ1-1, with D possibly TRBD1 on 5 matching bases. Germline V gives CDR1 SGHTA, CDR2 FQGTGA. The V and J ends lost 1 base and 1 base respectively, with 16 bases between them. The CDR3 contains 17 residues. The CDR3, as DNA: TGTGCCAGCAGCTTAAGCCCCGGGGCGTTGAGGAACACTGAAGCTTTCCTT. Amino acids: CASSLSPGALRNTEAFL.

V usage is TRBV7-3 and J usage is TRBJ2-7, with 7 positions matching TRBD2. The germline gives CDR1 SGHTA, CDR2 FQGTGA. V lost 5 bases, J lost 6 bases, and 7 bases stayed unmatched. This CDR3 has 13 residues. The DNA for the CDR3 is TGTGCCAGCAGCCCTAGGGAGGGCGGCGAGCAGTACTTC. It codes for CASSPREGGEQYF.

This clonotype was seen at least ten times. CDR3 sequence reads: CSARQGSKEKLFF. As DNA, the CDR3 is TGCAGTGCTAGACAGGGATCCAAGGAAAAACTGTTTTTT. V and J are TRBV20-1 and TRBJ1-4; D perhaps matches TRBD1 (5 bases). V was pared by 2 bases and J by 8 bases, with 12 bases between. The CDR3 is made up of 13 amino acids. The germline V gene has CDR1 DFQATT and CDR2 SNEGSKA (reference sequence).

As to this clonotype: A much bigger clone sits one base away, suggesting this may be a read error. The CDR3 does not close with the conserved phenylalanine or tryptophan, likely indicating a read error. The chain is built from TRBV14 and TRBJ1-6; D is perhaps TRBD1 (5 bases). The germline V gene encodes CDR1 SGHDN and CDR2 FVKESK. The germline V and J ends were trimmed by 6 bases and 5 bases, with 11 bases remaining between them. This CDR3 has 14 residues. This chain's CDR3 is CASSDAGHNSPLHL. Here the CDR3 DNA reads TGTGCCAGCAGTGATGCGGGGCATAATTCACCCCTCCACCTT.

The genes are TRBV10-3 and TRBJ2-5, with a possible D match to TRBD1 (5 bases). The V and J ends lost 6 bases and 5 bases respectively, with 19 bases between them. CDR3 length: 15 residues. CDR1 and CDR2 (germline): ENHRY, SYGVKD. CDR3 amino acids: CAISPQGRTGETQYF. In DNA form, the CDR3 reads TGTGCCATCAGCCCCCAGGGTCGGACCGGGGAGACCCAGTACTTC.

V usage is TRBV15 and J usage is TRBJ2-1; no definite D call. Per germline, CDR1 LNHNV and CDR2 YYDKDF (reference sequence). V lost 0 bases and J 4 bases, leaving 13 bases between the germline ends. This CDR3 has 16 amino acids. The CDR3 is CATSRDRNSYYNEQFF. The CDR3 coding sequence is TGTGCCACCAGCAGAGATAGGAACAGCTATTACAATGAGCAGTTCTTC. Drawing the rest from reference TRBV15 and TRBJ2-1, the complete variable domain is DAMVIQNPRYQVTQFGKPVTLSCSQTLNHNVMYWYQQKSSQAPKLLFHYYDKDFNNEADTPDNFQSRRPNTSFCFLDIRSPGLGDTAMYLCATSRDRNSYYNEQFFGPGTRLTVL.

Details on this clonotype: Since a much larger clone is just one base distant, this may be a read error. The CDR3 does not end in the conserved phenylalanine or tryptophan, so this is likely a read error. The V gene is TRBV9, the J gene TRBJ1-3, with D perhaps matching TRBD1 (6 bases). V lost 4 bases, J lost 0 bases, and 11 bases lay in between. Germline loops: CDR1 SGDLS, CDR2 YYNGEE. CDR3 length equals 15 residues. CDR3 residues: CASSTGTGSGNTIYS. The CDR3 DNA reads TGTGCCAGCAGCACAGGGACGGGCTCTGGAAACACCATATATTCT.

This clonotype came up many times. The V gene is TRBV20-1, the J gene TRBJ2-5; no clear D gene. Germline values: CDR1 DFQATT, CDR2 SNEGSKA (reference sequence). There are 13 residues in the CDR3. V was pared by 2 bases and J by 5 bases, with 12 bases between. The CDR3 sequence is CSARPMGSETQYF. In DNA, the CDR3 is TGCAGTGCTAGACCCATGGGTAGTGAGACCCAGTACTTC.

J is TRBJ2-2 and V is TRBV5-8; the match to TRBD2 covers 7 bases. The CDR3 is made up of 14 amino acids. Trimming at V came to 7 bases and at J to 6 bases, leaving 9 bases not matched to a gene. Per germline, CDR1 SGHTS and CDR2 YDEGEE. CDR3 coding DNA: TGTGCCAGCTCAGACAGTGGGAGGGCCGGGGAGCTGTTTTTT. It yields the protein CASSDSGRAGELFF.

This clonotype was counted once. The chain joins TRBV25-1 to TRBJ1-6, with 7 bases lining up with TRBD1. The CDR3 loop spans 15 amino acids. Germline V gene lookup returns CDR1 MGHDK and CDR2 SYGVNS. Trimming cost V 4 bases and J 7 bases; bases outside gene matches: 7. CDR3 sequence: CASSAWTGGNSPLHF. DNA for the CDR3: TGTGCCAGCAGTGCTTGGACAGGCGGAAATTCACCCCTCCACTTT.

This clonotype was picked up many times. The J gene is TRBJ1-5, the V gene TRBV24-1, with TRBD1 matching over 7 bases. Germline trimming cut 10 bases from V and 1 base from J; bases unmatched to any gene: 3. Looked up from germline, CDR1 is KGHDR and CDR2 is SFDVKD. The CDR3 totals 13 residues. The CDR3 loop is CATAGQSNQPQHF. DNA for the CDR3: TGTGCCACGGCGGGACAGAGCAATCAGCCCCAGCATTTT.

Ten or more counts support this clonotype. Compared with germline, one end of the junction differs, possibly owing to a read error. The rearrangement joins TRBV5-1 to TRBJ1-1; TRBD1 agrees at 7 bases. Germline assignment: CDR1 SGHRS and CDR2 YFSETQ. This CDR3 comprises 14 residues. The CDR3 nucleotides are TGTGCCAGCAGCGTAGGGACAGTGAACACTGAAGCTTTCTTT. Amino acid sequence: CASSVGTVNTEAFF.

This clonotype was observed many times. V and J are TRBV12-3 or TRBV12-4 and TRBJ1-1, with D possibly matching TRBD1 (6 bases). Trimming took 5 bases from V and 3 from J, leaving 10 bases between them. The CDR3 runs to 13 residues. CDR3 sequence: CASSPGDYTEAFF. CDR3 coding DNA: TGTGCCAGCAGTCCAGGGGATTACACTGAAGCTTTCTTT.

This clonotype was counted only a few times. The rearrangement uses TRBV4-2 and TRBJ2-5, with 7 bases aligning to TRBD1. Trimming cost V 0 bases and J 2 bases; bases outside gene matches: 3. The CDR3 has 15 amino acids. Germline V gives CDR1 LGHNA, CDR2 YNFKEQ. The CDR3 here is CASSQDQGEQETQYF. The CDR3, as DNA: TGTGCCAGCAGCCAAGACCAGGGGGAACAAGAGACCCAGTACTTC.

In this sample, this clonotype turned up many times. For the CDR3, the DNA is TGTGCCAGCAGCTCCGGGACAGCTGGAGAAAAACTGTTTTTT. As protein: CASSSGTAGEKLFF. The chain recombines TRBV7-9 with TRBJ1-4; TRBD1 matches 7 bases. CDR1 is SEHNR and CDR2 is FQNEAQ in the germline V gene (reference sequence). J gave up 8 bases and V 4 bases, and 7 bases lay outside the gene matches. The CDR3 spans 14 residues. Supplemented by reference TRBV7-9 and TRBJ1-4, the full variable domain reads DTGVSQNPRHKITKRGQNVTFRCDPISEHNRLYWYRQTLGQGPEFLTYFQNEAQLEKSRLLSDRFSAERPKGSFSTLEIQRTEQGDSAMYLCASSSGTAGEKLFFGSGTQLSVL.

V gene TRBV7-2 combines with J gene TRBJ1-6; 8 bases match TRBD1. Germline V gene data show CDR1 as SGHTA and CDR2 as FQGNSA. With 5 bases clipped from V and 8 bases from J, the junction kept 5 bases outside the gene matches. The length of the CDR3 is 14 residues. This chain's CDR3 is CASSLRQGYSPLHF. The CDR3 DNA is TGTGCCAGCAGCCTCAGACAGGGGTATTCACCCCTCCACTTT.